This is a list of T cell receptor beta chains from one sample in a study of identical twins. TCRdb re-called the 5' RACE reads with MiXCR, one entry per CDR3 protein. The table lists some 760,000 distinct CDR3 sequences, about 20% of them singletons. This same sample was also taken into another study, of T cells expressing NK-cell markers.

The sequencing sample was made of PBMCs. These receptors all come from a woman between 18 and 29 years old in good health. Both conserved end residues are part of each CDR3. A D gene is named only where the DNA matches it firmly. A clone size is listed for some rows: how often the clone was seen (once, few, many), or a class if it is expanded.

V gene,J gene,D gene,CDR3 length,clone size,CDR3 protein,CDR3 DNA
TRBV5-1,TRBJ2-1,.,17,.,CASSSPFAEDSVNEQFF,TGCGCCAGCAGCTCCCCGTTTGCGGAAGACTCCGTCAATGAGCAGTTCTTC
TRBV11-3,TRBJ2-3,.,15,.,CASSSQGIRTDTQYF,TGTGCCAGCAGCTCTCAGGGGATACGCACAGATACGCAGTATTTT
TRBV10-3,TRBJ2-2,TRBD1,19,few,CAISDVRGRRPFDGGELFF,TGTGCCATCAGTGATGTGAGGGGGCGGCGACCCTTCGACGGCGGGGAGCTGTTTTTT
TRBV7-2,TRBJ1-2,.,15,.,CASSRTTDTNYGYTF,TGTGCCAGCAGCCGTACGACGGACACTAACTATGGCTACACCTTC
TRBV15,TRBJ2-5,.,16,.,CATSRVRTRRQETQYF,TGTGCCACCAGCAGAGTGAGAACTCGGAGACAAGAGACCCAGTACTTC
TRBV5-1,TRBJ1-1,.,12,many,CASSSMNTEAFF,TGCGCCAGCAGCTCCATGAACACTGAAGCTTTCTTT
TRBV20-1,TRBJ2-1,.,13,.,CSALLSTGSRRFF,TGCAGTGCTCTCCTCTCGACCGGGAGTAGACGGTTCTTC
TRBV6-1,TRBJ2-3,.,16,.,CASRPTGAGKWNTQYF,TGTGCCAGCAGACCCACGGGGGCGGGTAAATGGAATACGCAGTATTTT
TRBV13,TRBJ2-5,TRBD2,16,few,CASSERLAGGLETQYF,TGTGCCAGCAGCGAACGACTAGCGGGGGGGCTGGAGACCCAGTACTTC
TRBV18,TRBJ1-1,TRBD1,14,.,CASSWTGGDTEAFF,TGTGCCAGCTCATGGACAGGGGGGGACACTGAAGCTTTCTTT
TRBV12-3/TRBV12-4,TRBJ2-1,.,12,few,CASSLNRVLRFF,TGTGCCAGCAGCTTGAACCGGGTCTTACGTTTCTTC
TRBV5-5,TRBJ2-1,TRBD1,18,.,CASSLRVLGTGGINEQFF,TGTGCCAGCAGCTTACGGGTCTTGGGGACAGGGGGCATCAATGAGCAGTTCTTC
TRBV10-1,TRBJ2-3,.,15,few,CASSEAGGSTDTQYF,TGCGCCAGCAGTGAAGCAGGCGGGAGCACAGATACGCAGTATTTT
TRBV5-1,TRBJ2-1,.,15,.,CASHAIGGGWDEQFF,TGCGCCAGTCACGCAATCGGCGGGGGCTGGGATGAGCAGTTCTTC
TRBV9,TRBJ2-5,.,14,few,CASSVAVRGETQYF,TGTGCCAGCAGCGTAGCAGTCAGGGGAGAGACCCAGTACTTC
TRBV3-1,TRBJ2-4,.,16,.,CASSQMGATRKVIQYF,TGTGCCAGCAGCCAGATGGGGGCGACCCGAAAGGTCATTCAGTACTTC
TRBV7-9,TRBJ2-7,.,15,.,CASSLASGYTYEQYF,TGTGCCAGCAGCTTAGCTAGCGGTTATACCTACGAGCAGTACTTC
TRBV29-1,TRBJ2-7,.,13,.,CSVSWPASYEQYF,TGCAGCGTTTCTTGGCCAGCTTCCTACGAGCAGTACTTC
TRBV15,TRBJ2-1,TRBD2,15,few,CATSGREAAYNEQFF,TGTGCCACCAGCGGTCGGGAGGCCGCCTACAATGAGCAGTTCTTC
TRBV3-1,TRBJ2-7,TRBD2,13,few,CASSHHGGDEQYF,TGTGCCAGCAGCCACCACGGGGGGGACGAGCAGTACTTC
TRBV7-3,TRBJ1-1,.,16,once,CASSSQGLGMNTEAFF,TGTGCCAGCAGCTCACAGGGATTAGGCATGAACACTGAAGCTTTCTTT
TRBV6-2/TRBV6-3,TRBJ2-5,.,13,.,CASSPGMGETQYF,TGTGCCAGCAGTCCAGGGATGGGTGAGACCCAGTACTTC
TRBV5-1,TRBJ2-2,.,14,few,CASSLDYATGELFF,TGCGCCAGCAGCTTAGACTACGCCACCGGGGAGCTGTTTTTT
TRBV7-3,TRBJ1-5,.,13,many,CASSQSSGQPQHF,TGTGCCAGCAGCCAATCCTCAGGACAGCCCCAGCATTTT
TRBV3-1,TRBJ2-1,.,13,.,CASSQEILNEQFF,TGTGCCAGCAGCCAAGAGATACTCAATGAGCAGTTCTTC
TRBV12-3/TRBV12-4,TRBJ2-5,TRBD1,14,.,CASSSPGTGRTQYF,TGTGCCAGCAGTTCACCCGGGACAGGGAGGACCCAGTACTTC
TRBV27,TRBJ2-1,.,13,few,CASRKTRENEQFF,TGTGCCAGCCGCAAGACCAGGGAGAATGAGCAGTTCTTC
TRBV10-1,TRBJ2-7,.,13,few,CASSETGSNEQYF,TGCGCCAGCAGTGAGACAGGGTCTAACGAGCAGTACTTC
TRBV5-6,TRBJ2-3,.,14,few,CASSSPRDSGAQYF,TGTGCCAGCAGCTCCCCTCGGGACTCCGGCGCGCAGTATTTT
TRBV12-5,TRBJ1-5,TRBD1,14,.,CASGQTGFNQPQHF,TGTGCTAGTGGCCAGACAGGGTTTAATCAGCCCCAGCATTTT
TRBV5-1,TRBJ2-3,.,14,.,CASSFNGGTDTQYF,TGCGCCAGCAGCTTTAACGGGGGAACAGATACGCAGTATTTT
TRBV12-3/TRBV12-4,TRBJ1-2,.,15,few,CASSLTAVVNYGYTF,TGTGCCAGCAGTTTGACAGCTGTGGTTAACTATGGCTACACCTTC
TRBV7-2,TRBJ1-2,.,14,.,CASSVGPRARGYTF,TGTGCCAGCAGCGTGGGACCCAGGGCGAGAGGCTACACCTTC
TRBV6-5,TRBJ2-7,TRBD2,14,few,CASSYSGGRYEQYF,TGTGCCAGCAGTTACTCGGGAGGGAGATACGAGCAGTACTTC